This TCR beta chain was found in a study of graft-versus-host responses after intestinal transplantation. Study context: Recipients underwent multivisceral, liver-intestinal, or isolated intestinal transplants. Every recipient had anti-thymocyte globulin induction and about three years of tacrolimus plus steroids.

V was clipped by 3 bases and J by 0 bases, with 9 bases between them. Germline lookup yields CDR1 SNHLY and CDR2 FYNNEI. CDR3 size: 16 residues. Assay used: immunoSEQ multiplex PCR; TCRdb lists only in-frame clones, some missing. This table has about 80,000 clones, around 92% appearing once. The TCR was taken from a human patient who received an intestinal transplant, so some T cells may come from the graft donor. The sequenced sample was PBMCs, obtained 98 days after intestinal transplantation. The genes are TRBV2 and TRBJ2-6, with D perhaps assigned TRBD1 or TRBD2 (5 bases each). The CDR3 spells CASSDWGSSGANVLTF. The CDR3, as DNA: TGTGCCAGCAGTGATTGGGGGTCCTCTGGGGCCAACGTCCTGACTTTC.